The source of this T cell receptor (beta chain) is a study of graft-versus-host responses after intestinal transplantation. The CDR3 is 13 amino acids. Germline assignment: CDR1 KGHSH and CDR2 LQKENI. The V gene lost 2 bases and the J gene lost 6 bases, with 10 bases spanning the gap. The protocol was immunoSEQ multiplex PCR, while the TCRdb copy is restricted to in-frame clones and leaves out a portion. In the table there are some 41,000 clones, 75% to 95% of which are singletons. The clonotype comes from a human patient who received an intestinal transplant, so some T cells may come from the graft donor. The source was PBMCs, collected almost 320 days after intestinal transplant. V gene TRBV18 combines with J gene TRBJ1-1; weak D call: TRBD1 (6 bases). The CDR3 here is CASSPSGVPEAFF. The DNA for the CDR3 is TGTGCCAGCTCACCATCAGGGGTGCCTGAAGCTTTCTTT.